This T cell receptor beta chain was recovered during a study of shared clonotypes between healthy human individuals. Findings and limits, study-wide: Relative to their counterparts shared across all four donors, non-shared clonotypes exhibited diminished generation probabilities.

The CD4+ fraction was divided into a CD45RA+ naive subset and a CD45RA-negative memory subset. The protocol was immunoSEQ multiplex PCR, while the TCRdb copy is restricted to in-frame clones and leaves out a portion. Of about 2.3 million clones in the sample, over 85% are singletons; the top ten hold 0.39%. A remark on this clone: The target antigen is unknown.

Sequencing was done on a sample of naive CD4+ T cells from PBMCs. Described subset: CD45RA+ positively selected. This TCR came from a man younger than 35 in good health. Some clones in this sample may be carry-over from other donors' samples.

CDR3 coding DNA: TGTGCCAGCAGCTTAGGAGGGACAGGGGGGAAGCAGTACTTC. It translates to CASSLGGTGGKQYF. The V and J genes are TRBV7-8 and TRBJ2-7, with TRBD1 identical over 11 bases. Losses at the gene ends were 1 base for V and 8 bases for J; bases not matched to a gene: 4. Germline CDR1 is SGHVS and CDR2 is FQNEAQ. The CDR3 consists of 14 residues.